The present entry profiles one TCR beta chain with its context. This sample was included in a study of blood T cell repertoires in COVID-19. Per the authors' pipeline: Amplified reference gene primers provided the basis for estimating nucleated cell counts. Sequencing was performed with immunoSEQ multiplex PCR; in TCRdb, only in-frame clones are kept and a portion is missing. For V, J and clone size, that table is used; D and trimming come from the DNA. The top ten clones hold just over 7% of a sample with over 300,000 clones, approximately 85% of them seen once. This receptor was taken from a human donor in a cohort sampled during active COVID-19. The sequencing sample was made of peripheral blood.

In nucleotides, the CDR3 is TGTGCCACCAGCAGAGTGGGACAGGCCCAAGAGACCCAGTACTTC. Translated, it gives CATSRVGQAQETQYF. The J gene is TRBJ2-5, the V gene TRBV15, with 8 bases fitting TRBD1. The CDR3 covers 15 residues. J gave up 1 base and V 1 base, and 2 bases lay outside the gene matches. The germline V gene encodes CDR1 LNHNV and CDR2 YYDKDF (reference sequence).